This entry lists 19 T cell receptor beta chains sequenced from one sample in a study of blood T cell repertoires in COVID-19 (dated by TCRdb to about 2020). The library was made by the immunoSEQ multiplex PCR assay. TCRdb mirrors the immuneACCESS table, restricted to in-frame sequences. Some clones are absent from its copies; in checked studies, under half trace to an unresolved V gene, and the reason for the others is unknown. The sample table lists fewer than 250,000 clones, 82% of them with a count of one. Clones ranked in the top ten supply about an eighth of the sample. What was sequenced was peripheral blood. Receptors originate from a woman aged 40 to 50 with acute or convalescent COVID-19.

The rearrangement joins TRBV21-1 to TRBJ2-4; TRBD2 is taken as the D call from the table, unchecked against the DNA. TRBV21-1 is termed a pseudogene. The CDR3 sequence is 18 residues long. The CDR3, as DNA: TGTGCCAGCATCTCAAGGGAAAAAGCGGGGGGGCAGAAAAACATTCAGTACTTC. This encodes CASISREKAGGQKNIQYF.

The CDR3 DNA reads as TGTGCCAGCAGCCAAAGATTTGCAGTCTCACCCCTCCACTTT. Its translation: CASSQRFAVSPLHF. The V and J genes are TRBV14 and TRBJ1-6; D unclear. From germline, CDR1 is SGHDN and CDR2 FVKESK. With 2 bases removed from V and 10 bases from J, the gap between germline ends came to 12 bases. This CDR3 contains 14 residues.

V usage is TRBV19 and J usage is TRBJ2-7; maybe TRBD1 (5 bases). The CDR3 contains 16 residues. V was clipped by 3 bases and J by 1 base, with 16 bases between them. Germline V CDR1 and CDR2: LNHDA, SQIVND (reference sequence). CDR3 residues: CASSIRTTGRSYEQYF. DNA for the CDR3: TGTGCCAGTAGTATTAGGACAACAGGAAGATCCTACGAGCAGTACTTC.

This clone was found once. The chain employs TRBV20-1 and TRBJ1-1; 8 positions match TRBD1. With 3 bases clipped from V and 0 bases from J, the junction kept 6 bases outside the gene matches. CDR3 size: 15 residues. The germline CDR1 and CDR2 sequences are DFQATT and SNEGSKA (reference sequence). CDR3 sequence (DNA): TGCAGTGCTAGTTCAAACAGGGGGGTGAACACTGAAGCTTTCTTT. Amino acids: CSASSNRGVNTEAFF.

V usage is TRBV7-2 and J usage is TRBJ2-3; 13 nucleotides agree with TRBD2. Germline V gene sequence: CDR1 SGHTA, CDR2 FQGNSA. V gave up 2 bases and J gave up 1 base; unmatched junction bases: 6. The CDR3 contains 18 residues. The CDR3 DNA sequence: TGTGCCAGCAGCTTATTACTAGCGGGAGGGCCGGGCACAGATACGCAGTATTTT. Amino acid sequence: CASSLLLAGGPGTDTQYF.

The chain couples TRBV30 to TRBJ1-1; D remains unclear. CDR1 is GTSNPN, CDR2 SVGIG, per germline (reference sequence). This CDR3 is 13 amino acids long. V was trimmed by 0 bases and J by 5 bases, leaving 10 bases between them. Written as DNA, the CDR3 is TGTGCCTGGAGTGTACATGCAGGAACTGAAGCTTTCTTT. Translated, it gives CAWSVHAGTEAFF.

The sample holds one count of this clone. V gene TRBV5-8 combines with J gene TRBJ2-3; the match to TRBD1 covers 8 bases. V lost 8 bases to trimming and J lost 2 bases; unmatched junction nucleotides: 4. In germline, CDR1 is SGHTS, CDR2 YDEGEE. The CDR3 totals 13 residues. Written as DNA, the CDR3 is TGTGCCAGTCGGACAGGGAACACAGATACGCAGTATTTT. It codes for CASRTGNTDTQYF.

This chain uses TRBV10-3 with TRBJ2-2; the D gene is possibly TRBD1 (5 bases). Per germline, CDR1 ENHRY and CDR2 SYGVKD. Trimming left V 2 bases short and J 5 bases short, with 12 bases between. This CDR3 region has 15 residues. CDR3 DNA: TGTGCCATCAGTGAGGCAGGAACAGGAACCGGGGAGCTGTTTTTT. Its protein is CAISEAGTGTGELFF.

This clone was counted once. This sequence joins TRBV5-1 and TRBJ1-6; 7 nucleotides agree with TRBD1. CDR1 is SGHRS, CDR2 YFSETQ, per germline. V gave up 4 bases and J gave up 6 bases; unmatched junction bases: 4. The CDR3 covers 14 residues. CDR3 region: CASSLRDSNSPLHF. CDR3 in DNA: TGCGCCAGCAGCCTCCGGGACAGTAATTCACCCCTCCACTTT.

The rearrangement uses TRBV7-6 and TRBJ2-3; a possible D gene is TRBD2 (6 bases). Germline V CDR1 and CDR2: SGHVS, FNYEAQ. The V end was cut by 2 bases, the J end by 6 bases, with 12 bases between. The CDR3 runs to 14 residues. DNA of the CDR3: TGTGCCAGCAGCTTATACGGGGGAACCGATACGCAGTATTTT. It yields the protein CASSLYGGTDTQYF.

CDR3 sequence reads: CASSHTTRDYEQYF. Written as DNA, the CDR3 is TGTGCCAGCAGCCACACAACCAGGGACTACGAGCAGTACTTC. The V call is TRBV7-2, the J call TRBJ2-7, with a weak D call TRBD1 (5 bases). The germline V gene encodes CDR1 SGHTA and CDR2 FQGNSA. V lost 5 bases and J lost 3, with 14 bases in between. The CDR3 is 14 amino acids. Full variable domain (remainder filled in from reference TRBV7-2 and TRBJ2-7): GAGVSQSPSNKVTEKGKDVELRCDPISGHTALYWYRQSLGQGLEFLIYFQGNSAPDKSGLPSDRFSAERTGGSVSTLTIQRTQQEDSAVYLCASSHTTRDYEQYFGPGTRLTVT.

This chain joins TRBV3-1 (or the pseudogene TRBV3-2) and TRBJ1-1; 8 bases align to TRBD1. V was clipped by 8 bases and J by 5 bases; unmatched bases: 4. CDR1 and CDR2 (germline): LGHDT, YNNKEL (reference sequence). CDR3 length: 12 amino acids. Here the CDR3 reads CASRRQGTEAFF. The CDR3 coding sequence is TGTGCCAGCCGCCGACAGGGGACTGAAGCTTTCTTT.

The chain carries TRBV10-3 and TRBJ2-7; 8 bases line up with TRBD2. The germline V gene encodes CDR1 ENHRY and CDR2 SYGVKD. This CDR3 is built from 14 residues. Germline trimming cut 4 bases from V and 0 bases from J; bases unmatched to any gene: 2. The CDR3 sequence: CAISAAGASYEQYF. The CDR3 nucleotides are TGTGCCATCAGTGCAGCGGGAGCCTCCTACGAGCAGTACTTC.

The V and J genes are TRBV27 and TRBJ1-6; D remains unclear. Germline V gene sequence: CDR1 MNHEY, CDR2 SMNVEV (reference sequence). CDR3 length equals 15 residues. V lost 2 bases to trimming and J lost 7 bases, with 12 bases between them. CDR3 loop: CASSLRSTSNSPLHF. CDR3 coding DNA: TGTGCCAGCAGTTTACGGAGTACGTCGAATTCACCCCTCCACTTT.

The chain links TRBV10-1 to TRBJ2-3; possible D gene TRBD2, 5 bases. The CDR3 sequence is 14 residues long. With 4 bases removed from V and 1 base from J, the gap between germline ends came to 9 bases. Germline CDR1 and CDR2: WNHNN and SYGVQD (reference sequence). For the CDR3, the DNA is TGCGCCAGCAGTGCGAGCGGTCGCACAGATACGCAGTATTTT. This encodes CASSASGRTDTQYF.

CDR3 in amino acids: CASSGPITGRVIGNEQFF. The CDR3 bases are TGTGCCAGCAGCGGTCCAATTACGGGCAGGGTTATCGGCAATGAGCAGTTCTTC. The chain employs TRBV9 and TRBJ2-1; weak D call: TRBD1 (5 bases). Trimming pared 3 bases from V and 6 bases from J, leaving 25 bases between. The CDR3 consists of 18 residues. Germline lookup yields CDR1 SGDLS and CDR2 YYNGEE.

Only a few counts were recorded for this clone. This chain links TRBV13 with TRBJ2-7, with 11 positions matching TRBD2. Trimming took 5 bases from V and 4 from J; bases not matched to a gene: 4. CDR3 size: 14 residues. Germline CDR1 and CDR2: PRHDT and FYEKMQ (reference sequence). CDR3 sequence (DNA): TGTGCCAGCAGCCTGGGGACTAGCGGTTACGAGCAGTACTTC. Encoded protein: CASSLGTSGYEQYF.

The chain links TRBV2 to TRBJ2-7; 10 positions match TRBD1. V trimming: 6 bases; J trimming: 2 bases; junction bases outside the gene matches: 4. Germline loops: CDR1 SNHLY, CDR2 FYNNEI. CDR3 size: 14 residues. CDR3 nucleotide sequence: TGTGCCAGCAGGCGGGGGACAGGGGCCTACGAGCAGTACTTC. Its translation: CASRRGTGAYEQYF.

The chain joins TRBV19 to TRBJ1-1; weak D call: TRBD1 (5 bases). Trimming took 5 bases from V and 1 from J, leaving 17 bases between them. CDR3 length: 16 amino acids. The germline CDR1 and CDR2 sequences are LNHDA and SQIVND (reference sequence). The CDR3 DNA reads as TGTGCCAGTAGTCCCCCCCGACAGCGGGGGAACACTGAAGCTTTCTTT. Its protein is CASSPPRQRGNTEAFF.